These 4 T cell receptor beta chains share one sample of origin, sequenced in a study of control samples from healthy donors and cancer patients. Clones were read by immunoSEQ multiplex PCR, and TCRdb kept only the in-frame ones, dropping some. The sample lists some 140,000 clones; roughly 94% were seen once. The source material was PBMCs. The receptors stem from a man in his fifties or sixties with colorectal cancer.

The chain uses TRBV18 and TRBJ1-1; D may be TRBD1 (5 bases). The V gene lost 3 bases and the J gene lost 1 base, with 9 bases spanning the gap. Germline V gives CDR1 KGHSH, CDR2 LQKENI. The CDR3 has 14 residues. The CDR3 nucleotides are TGTGCCAGCTCACCCCGGACACCGAACACTGAAGCTTTCTTT. Translation: CASSPRTPNTEAFF.

The table lists this clone with a few counts. The chain is built from TRBV5-1 and TRBJ2-3; 9 nucleotides match TRBD1. The CDR3 extends over 15 amino acids. The germline CDR1 and CDR2 sequences are SGHRS and YFSETQ. The V gene end was trimmed by 3 bases and the J gene end by 4 bases; junction bases not matched to a gene: 6. CDR3 loop: CASSSTGGDADTQYF. As DNA, the CDR3 is TGCGCCAGCAGCTCTACAGGGGGCGACGCAGATACGCAGTATTTT.

J is TRBJ2-7 and V is TRBV11-2, with 9 bases that match TRBD2. Germline V gene sequence: CDR1 SGHAT, CDR2 FQNNGV. V lost 5 bases to trimming and J lost 2 bases; unmatched junction nucleotides: 4. This CDR3 is built from 14 residues. In DNA form, the CDR3 reads TGTGCCAGCAGCCAGACTAGCGGTCCCTACGAGCAGTACTTC. Translation: CASSQTSGPYEQYF. The variable domain in full, with the rest retrieved from reference TRBV11-2 and TRBJ2-7, is EAGVAQSPRYKIIEKRQSVAFWCNPISGHATLYWYQQILGQGPKLLIQFQNNGVVDDSQLPKDRFSAERLKGVDSTLKIQPAKLEDSAVYLCASSQTSGPYEQYFGPGTRLTVT.

The chain is built from TRBV3-1 (or the pseudogene TRBV3-2) and TRBJ2-2; TRBD1 is a possible D gene (6 bases). V was clipped by 6 bases and J by 5 bases, with 16 bases between them. Germline V CDR1 and CDR2: LGHDT, YNNKEL (reference sequence). CDR3 length equals 15 residues. The CDR3 nucleotides read TGTGCCAGCAGGTTCAGGGGCCGATCTACCGGGGAGCTGTTTTTT. Translated, it gives CASRFRGRSTGELFF.